Reported below is one T cell receptor (beta chain). Its antigen is not identified. This entry comes from a study of shared clonotypes between healthy human individuals. Overall study results and limits: On the whole, naive subsets had larger estimated richness than memory subsets had. With a few donors compared, around 5% of naive CD4 clonotypes were shared.

Germline V gene sequence: CDR1 LGHNA, CDR2 YSLEER. Trimming left V 0 bases short and J 4 bases short, with 13 bases between. The CDR3 sequence is 15 residues long. CD8 cells classed as naive were CD45RO-negative and positively selected for CCR7, excluding terminally differentiated effector memory CD45RA+ cells. Generated by immunoSEQ multiplex PCR, the TCRdb table keeps only in-frame clones and is missing some. Among over 2 million clones listed, around 96% were seen once. The TCR sequence derives from a man aged 18 to 29 in good health. This chain uses TRBV4-3 with TRBJ2-7; possibly TRBD2 for D (5 bases). The sample was naive CD8+ T cells sorted from blood. The CDR3 region is CASSQEAEVPYEQYF. DNA for the CDR3: TGCGCCAGCAGCCAAGAGGCGGAGGTGCCGTACGAGCAGTACTTC.